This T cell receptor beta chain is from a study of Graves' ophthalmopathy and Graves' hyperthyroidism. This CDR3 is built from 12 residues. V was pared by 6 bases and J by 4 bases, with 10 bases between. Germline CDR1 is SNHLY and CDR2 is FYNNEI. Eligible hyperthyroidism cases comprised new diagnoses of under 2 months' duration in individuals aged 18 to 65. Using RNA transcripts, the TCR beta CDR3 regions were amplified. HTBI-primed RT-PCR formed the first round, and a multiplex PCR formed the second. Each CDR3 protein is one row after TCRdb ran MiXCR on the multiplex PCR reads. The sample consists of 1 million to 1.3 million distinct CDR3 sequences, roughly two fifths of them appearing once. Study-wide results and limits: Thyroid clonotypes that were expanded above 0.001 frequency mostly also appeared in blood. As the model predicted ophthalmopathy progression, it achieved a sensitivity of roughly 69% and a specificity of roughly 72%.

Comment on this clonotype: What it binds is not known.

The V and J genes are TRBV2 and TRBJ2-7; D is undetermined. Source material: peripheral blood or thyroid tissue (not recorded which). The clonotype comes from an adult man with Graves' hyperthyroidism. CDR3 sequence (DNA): TGTGCCAGCAGGGACCTAAATTACGAGCAGTACTTC. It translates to CASRDLNYEQYF.